Below, 31 T cell receptor beta chains from the same sample are listed, as sequenced in a study of blood T cell repertoires in COVID-19. Libraries were prepared by immunoSEQ multiplex PCR; TCRdb keeps only in-frame clonotypes and omits some of them. The table has 35,000 or so clones, almost 90% seen once. Sequencing was done on a sample of peripheral blood. The source of these receptors is a man in his 70s with acute or convalescent COVID-19.

This sequence joins TRBV6-5 and TRBJ1-1, with 9 bases that match TRBD1. Trimming cost V 6 bases and J 4 bases; bases outside gene matches: 6. Per germline, CDR1 MNHEY and CDR2 SVGAGI. This CDR3 is built from 14 residues. The CDR3 loop reads CASRSGTGLTEAFF. The CDR3 DNA sequence: TGTGCCAGCAGGTCCGGGACAGGGCTCACTGAAGCTTTCTTT.

V is TRBV28 and J is TRBJ2-7; D perhaps matches TRBD2 (6 bases). V lost 6 bases, J lost 2 bases, and 14 bases lay in between. This CDR3 comprises 14 residues. Per germline, CDR1 MDHEN and CDR2 SYDVKM. CDR3 DNA: TGTGCCAGCAGGAATAGCGGACCAACCTACGAGCAGTACTTC. Translation: CASRNSGPTYEQYF.

The rearrangement uses TRBV19 and TRBJ2-3; TRBD2 aligns across 7 bases. V shed 1 base, J shed 2 bases, and the junction held 6 bases outside the gene matches. This CDR3 spans 16 amino acids. Germline CDR1 is LNHDA and CDR2 is SQIVND (reference sequence). The chain's CDR3 is CASSIVSSGFTDTQYF. CDR3 coding DNA: TGTGCCAGTAGTATAGTTTCTAGCGGATTCACAGATACGCAGTATTTT.

V gene TRBV7-6 combines with J gene TRBJ1-4; 7 bases align to TRBD1. CDR3 size: 13 residues. In germline, CDR1 is SGHVS, CDR2 FNYEAQ. V was pared by 5 bases and J by 5 bases, with 2 bases of the junction left unmatched. The DNA for the CDR3 is TGTGCCAGCAGCATGGACAGGAATGAAAAACTGTTTTTT. Protein: CASSMDRNEKLFF. The variable domain in full, with the rest retrieved from reference TRBV7-6 and TRBJ1-4, is GAGVSQSPRYKVTKRGQDVALRCDPISGHVSLYWYRQALGQGPEFLTYFNYEAQQDKSGLPNDRFSAERPEGSISTLTIQRTEQRDSAMYRCASSMDRNEKLFFGSGTQLSVL.

The chain carries TRBV12-3 or TRBV12-4 and TRBJ2-1; 10 bases match TRBD2. CDR3 length equals 13 residues. V trimming: 5 bases; J trimming: 10 bases; junction bases outside the gene matches: 5. In nucleotides, the CDR3 is TGTGCCAGCAGTCCAACTAGCGGGGAAGAGCAGTTCTTC. This translates into CASSPTSGEEQFF.

The chain recombines TRBV15 with TRBJ1-5, with 10 bases that match TRBD1. With V trimmed by 5 bases and J by 6 bases, 7 bases remained unmatched. There are 15 residues in the CDR3. Germline CDR1 LNHNV, CDR2 YYDKDF (reference sequence). CDR3: CATSPRTGGTQPQHF. CDR3 coding DNA: TGTGCCACCAGCCCACGGACAGGGGGGACTCAGCCCCAGCATTTT.

This chain joins TRBV5-4 and TRBJ2-2, with a weak D call TRBD1 (6 bases). Germline lookup yields CDR1 SGHNT and CDR2 YYREEE (reference sequence). CDR3 length equals 13 residues. Between the trimmed V and J ends, which lost 0 bases and 6 bases, there was a span of 6 bases. CDR3 amino acids: CASSLDRAGELFF. DNA of the CDR3: TGTGCCAGCAGCTTGGACAGGGCCGGGGAGCTGTTTTTT.

The chain recombines TRBV28 with TRBJ2-3, with a tentative D call TRBD1 (6 bases). V was cut by 4 bases and J by 2 bases, with 13 bases left in between. There are 15 residues in the CDR3. Germline loops: CDR1 MDHEN, CDR2 SYDVKM. The chain's CDR3 is CASSSGTGYTDTQYF. In DNA form, the CDR3 reads TGTGCCAGCAGTTCCGGAACAGGGTACACAGATACGCAGTATTTT.

The chain is built from TRBV7-9 and TRBJ2-7, with 7 bases lining up with TRBD1. Trimming cost V 0 bases and J 4 bases; bases outside gene matches: 3. Germline V CDR1 and CDR2: SEHNR, FQNEAQ (reference sequence). This CDR3 comprises 14 residues. CDR3: CASSLAGRGYEQYF. The CDR3 DNA reads as TGTGCCAGCAGCTTAGCGGGCAGGGGGTACGAGCAGTACTTC.

This chain connects TRBV5-6 to TRBJ2-3; maybe TRBD1 (5 bases). This CDR3 has 15 amino acids. Per the germline V gene, CDR1 is SGHDT and CDR2 is YYEEEE. V was cut by 0 bases and J by 2 bases, with 10 bases left in between. In nucleotides, the CDR3 is TGTGCCAGCAGCTTGGTACAGGCGAACACAGATACGCAGTATTTT. Its translation: CASSLVQANTDTQYF.

V and J are TRBV24-1 and TRBJ2-1; D may be TRBD2 (6 bases). The CDR3 runs 13 residues. Germline lookup yields CDR1 KGHDR and CDR2 SFDVKD. The ends were cut back, 7 bases at V and 8 bases at J, with 14 bases in the middle. CDR3 nucleotides: TGTGCCACCAGGAAGGAGGGGTGGGATGAGCAGTTCTTC. It translates to CATRKEGWDEQFF.

This clone was counted a single time. The chain carries TRBV4-3 and TRBJ2-1, with TRBD2 matching over 10 bases. The ends lost 1 base at V and 8 bases at J; junction bases unmatched: 8. Germline values: CDR1 LGHNA, CDR2 YSLEER. The CDR3 extends over 16 amino acids. CDR3 protein: CASSQVEAGGGDEQFF. The CDR3 DNA reads as TGCGCCAGCAGCCAAGTGGAAGCGGGAGGGGGGGATGAGCAGTTCTTC.

The rearrangement uses TRBV12-5 and TRBJ1-5; TRBD1 matches 8 bases. Germline V CDR1 and CDR2: LGHNT, FRNRAP. The junction had 17 bases not matched to a gene; V was cut back by 1 base and J by 0 bases. The CDR3 is 21 residues long. DNA for the CDR3: TGTGCTAGTGGTTTGGCAGGGGAGACAGGGGCCGTGGGATATAGCAATCAGCCCCAGCATTTT. This gives the protein CASGLAGETGAVGYSNQPQHF.

The V call is TRBV12-3 or TRBV12-4, the J call TRBJ1-1; D unresolved. V lost 2 bases, J lost 6 bases, and 7 bases lay in between. The CDR3 covers 12 residues. This chain's CDR3 is CASSLYAAEAFF. CDR3 sequence (DNA): TGTGCCAGCAGTTTATATGCAGCTGAAGCTTTCTTT.

The chain combines TRBV5-6 with TRBJ2-4; TRBD1 matches at 10 bases. Trimming took 4 bases from V and 10 from J; bases not matched to a gene: 8. The CDR3 is 14 residues long. Germline V gene lookup returns CDR1 SGHDT and CDR2 YYEEEE. CDR3 region: CASSDGTGAGIQYF. DNA for the CDR3: TGTGCCAGCAGCGATGGGACAGGGGCGGGTATTCAGTACTTC.

The V gene is TRBV29-1, the J gene TRBJ2-3, with 11 bases fitting TRBD2. Germline values: CDR1 SQVTM, CDR2 ANQGSEA. J lost 6 bases, V lost 8 bases, and 10 bases had no gene match. This CDR3 comprises 14 residues. The CDR3 coding sequence is TGCAGCTCCTTAGCGGGAGGGCCGGGGGATACGCAGTATTTT. Translation: CSSLAGGPGDTQYF.

The V gene is TRBV11-2, the J gene TRBJ2-1; 12 bases agree with TRBD2. J gave up 2 bases and V 6 bases, and 2 bases lay outside the gene matches. The CDR3 extends over 15 amino acids. CDR1 is SGHAT and CDR2 is FQNNGV in the germline V gene. The DNA of the CDR3 is TGTGCCAGCAGTACTAGCGGGGGGACCTACAATGAGCAGTTCTTC. Translated: CASSTSGGTYNEQFF.

The rearrangement links TRBV11-2 to TRBJ2-2; 7 bases agree with TRBD2. CDR1 is SGHAT, CDR2 FQNNGV, per germline. Losses at the gene ends were 1 base for V and 5 bases for J; bases not matched to a gene: 4. CDR3 length: 15 residues. CDR3 sequence: CASSLASGGTGELFF. CDR3 nucleotides: TGTGCCAGCAGCTTAGCGTCCGGGGGGACCGGGGAGCTGTTTTTT.

The gene calls are TRBV5-1 and TRBJ2-1, with a weak D call TRBD2 (6 bases). Germline V gene data show CDR1 as SGHRS and CDR2 as YFSETQ. The CDR3 extends over 15 amino acids. Trimming pared 6 bases from V and 3 bases from J, leaving 16 bases between. Here the CDR3 reads CASTLGGDRYNEQFF. In DNA, the CDR3 is TGCGCCAGCACTCTGGGCGGGGATCGCTACAATGAGCAGTTCTTC.

This chain joins TRBV7-9 and TRBJ1-2, with 10 bases matching TRBD1. The CDR3 contains 13 residues. Germline CDR1 and CDR2: SEHNR and FQNEAQ (reference sequence). The V gene end was trimmed by 3 bases and the J gene end by 8 bases; junction bases not matched to a gene: 3. The CDR3 DNA reads TGTGCCAGCAGCTTGACAGGGGGCTGGGGCTACACCTTC. Its protein product is CASSLTGGWGYTF.

This sequence joins TRBV6-6 and TRBJ1-2; no clear D. Germline CDR1 reads MNHNY; CDR2 reads SVGAGI (reference sequence). The CDR3 covers 16 residues. The V end lost 7 bases, the J end lost 4 bases, and 22 bases lay between the germline ends. The CDR3 coding sequence is TGTGCCAGCACTTCCGCCCCCCCCAGGCTATTCTATGGCTACACCTTC. Encoded protein: CASTSAPPRLFYGYTF.

The chain is built from TRBV6-6 and TRBJ2-3; a possible D gene is TRBD2 (6 bases). V was shortened by 6 bases and J by 1 base, with 14 bases between the two germline ends. The CDR3 is 15 amino acids. From germline, CDR1 is MNHNY and CDR2 SVGAGI (reference sequence). CDR3 sequence (DNA): TGTGCCAGCAGCTCCGGACCGGGGGGCACAGATACGCAGTATTTT. Its protein product is CASSSGPGGTDTQYF.

This chain links TRBV9 with TRBJ2-2; D might be TRBD2 (5 bases). Between the trimmed V and J ends, which lost 6 bases and 5 bases, there was a span of 11 bases. Per germline, CDR1 SGDLS and CDR2 YYNGEE. This CDR3 is built from 13 residues. The CDR3 loop reads CASNLPGTGELFF. The CDR3 region has the DNA TGTGCCAGCAACCTCCCGGGAACCGGGGAGCTGTTTTTT.

The chain couples TRBV6-2 or TRBV6-3 to TRBJ2-4, with D possibly TRBD2 on 6 matching bases. Germline-derived CDR1 and CDR2 are MNHEY and SVGEGT. V gave up 4 bases and J gave up 9 bases, with 16 bases separating them. The CDR3 sequence is 14 residues long. The CDR3 here is CASSSAGPPGIQYF. CDR3 coding DNA: TGTGCCAGCAGTTCTGCGGGACCCCCCGGCATTCAGTACTTC.

The count of this clone is one. The rearrangement uses TRBV7-3 and TRBJ2-3; 15 bases fit TRBD2. The junction had 13 bases not matched to a gene; V was cut back by 5 bases and J by 4 bases. The CDR3 totals 19 residues. CDR1 and CDR2 from the germline V gene are SGHTA and FQGTGA. In nucleotides, the CDR3 is TGTGCCAGCAGCCTTGGACTAGCGGGAGGGCTAAAAGTTGCAGATACGCAGTATTTT. It translates to CASSLGLAGGLKVADTQYF.

This clone was seen once. This chain joins TRBV4-3 and TRBJ1-1, with D perhaps TRBD1 (5 bases). This CDR3 is built from 16 residues. Between the trimmed V and J ends, which lost 5 bases and 4 bases, there was a span of 20 bases. In germline, CDR1 is LGHNA, CDR2 YSLEER. The CDR3 protein is CASSYRDGGGSTEAFF. The CDR3 bases are TGCGCCAGCAGCTACCGGGACGGAGGCGGGAGCACTGAAGCTTTCTTT.

The V call is TRBV15, the J call TRBJ2-2; TRBD1 matches at 9 bases. Germline V gives CDR1 LNHNV, CDR2 YYDKDF (reference sequence). There are 14 residues in the CDR3. With V trimmed by 9 bases and J by 2 bases, 4 bases remained unmatched. The CDR3 is CATKQGANTGELFF. In DNA, the CDR3 is TGTGCCACTAAACAGGGGGCTAACACCGGGGAGCTGTTTTTT.

V is TRBV2 and J is TRBJ1-1; 10 bases map to TRBD1. The germline CDR1 and CDR2 sequences are SNHLY and FYNNEI. The CDR3 length is 16 residues. With 4 bases clipped from V and 3 bases from J, the junction kept 8 bases outside the gene matches. The CDR3 spells CASSGSDRGLDTEAFF. CDR3 nucleotides: TGTGCCAGCAGTGGCTCCGACAGGGGGCTTGACACTGAAGCTTTCTTT.

The J gene is TRBJ1-3, the V gene TRBV19; 9 bases line up with TRBD1. The CDR3 is 15 amino acids. With 6 bases clipped from V and 1 base from J, the junction kept 4 bases outside the gene matches. Germline V lookup: CDR1 LNHDA, CDR2 SQIVND (reference sequence). DNA of the CDR3: TGTGCCAGTAGGCAAGGGACAGGGTCTGGAAACACCATATATTTT. It specifies CASRQGTGSGNTIYF.

The chain carries TRBV25-1 and TRBJ2-1; 7 positions match TRBD2. V trimming: 11 bases; J trimming: 0 bases; junction bases outside the gene matches: 7. The CDR3 sequence is 14 residues long. Germline CDR1 and CDR2: MGHDK and SYGVNS. DNA for the CDR3: TGTGCCTCCACAACGGGAGGCTCCTACAATGAGCAGTTCTTC. Translating gives CASTTGGSYNEQFF.

This chain joins TRBV3-1 (or the pseudogene TRBV3-2) and TRBJ1-2; 10 nucleotides agree with TRBD1. The CDR3 loop spans 19 amino acids. Germline V CDR1 and CDR2: LGHDT, YNNKEL (reference sequence). Losses at the gene ends were 0 bases for V and 7 bases for J; bases not matched to a gene: 17. The chain's CDR3 is CASSQDPDPGTGATSGYTF. The CDR3 coding sequence is TGTGCCAGCAGCCAAGACCCGGACCCCGGGACAGGGGCTACCTCTGGCTACACCTTC.